The 19 T cell receptor beta chains reported below all come from one sample, sequenced in a study of blood T cell repertoires in COVID-19. Repertoires were generated with immunoSEQ multiplex PCR, while TCRdb's copy carries only in-frame clones and drops some. The data contain around 120,000 clones, about four fifths of them singletons. Sequences were obtained from peripheral blood. These receptor sequences come from a woman at least 80 years old with acute or convalescent COVID-19.

This clone showed up just a few times. Other DNA sequences in the sample encode the same CDR3. V usage is TRBV19 and J usage is TRBJ1-2; D not certain. Per germline, CDR1 LNHDA and CDR2 SQIVND (reference sequence). The CDR3 is made up of 12 amino acids. V lost 6 bases to trimming and J lost 5 bases, with 10 bases between them. The CDR3 nucleotides read TGTGCCAGTAGGCCGGGAAGTTATGGCTACACCTTC. Translating gives CASRPGSYGYTF.

The rearrangement uses TRBV2 and TRBJ2-3, with TRBD2 matching 8 bases. V gave up 7 bases and J gave up 6 bases; unmatched junction bases: 6. The germline gives CDR1 SNHLY, CDR2 FYNNEI. The CDR3 totals 13 residues. CDR3 in DNA: TGTGCCAGCATTGGACTAGCAGCGGATACGCAGTATTTT. Amino acid sequence: CASIGLAADTQYF.

The chain joins TRBV28 to TRBJ1-1; tentatively, D is TRBD1 (5 bases). V lost 4 bases and J 1 base, leaving 13 bases between the germline ends. The CDR3 sequence is 15 residues long. CDR1 and CDR2 from the germline V gene are MDHEN and SYDVKM. CDR3 loop: CASSSPPTANTEAFF. CDR3 in DNA: TGTGCCAGCAGTTCCCCCCCGACAGCGAACACTGAAGCTTTCTTT.

The chain links TRBV25-1 to TRBJ2-3, with TRBD1 as a possible D gene (6 bases). The V end was cut by 4 bases, the J end by 8 bases, with 10 bases between. Germline CDR1 MGHDK, CDR2 SYGVNS. This CDR3 has 12 amino acids. CDR3 sequence (DNA): TGTGCCAGCAGTGTCTCAGGGGCTACGCAGTATTTT. Its protein product is CASSVSGATQYF.

The chain recombines TRBV5-1 with TRBJ2-7; weak D call: TRBD1 (5 bases). The V end was cut by 3 bases, the J end by 6 bases, with 28 bases between. Germline V CDR1 and CDR2: SGHRS, YFSETQ. The CDR3 is 18 amino acids. CDR3 residues: CASSSRISATAGFFEQYF. The CDR3 DNA follows: TGCGCCAGCAGCTCCCGGATATCCGCGACAGCCGGGTTCTTCGAGCAGTACTTC.

The rearrangement uses TRBV7-9 and TRBJ2-2, with 9 bases that match TRBD1. The germline V gene has CDR1 SEHNR and CDR2 FQNEAQ (reference sequence). V lost 0 bases, J lost 7 bases, and 15 bases stayed unmatched. The CDR3 spans 19 residues. CDR3 DNA sequence: TGTGCCAGCAGCTTAGCCGGGACAGGGAAACTAGCGTCCGGCGGGGAGCTGTTTTTT. Protein sequence: CASSLAGTGKLASGGELFF.

The genes are TRBV7-2 and TRBJ2-1, with 10 bases lining up with TRBD1. The junction had 7 bases not matched to a gene; V was cut back by 4 bases and J by 7 bases. Looked up from germline, CDR1 is SGHTA and CDR2 is FQGNSA. This CDR3 has 15 amino acids. The DNA of the CDR3 is TGTGCCAGCAGCTATAGGACAGGGGGAGAGAATGAGCAGTTCTTC. It is translated as CASSYRTGGENEQFF.

The J gene is TRBJ1-5, the V gene TRBV30, with D possibly TRBD1 on 6 matching bases. This CDR3 spans 12 amino acids. Germline-derived CDR1 and CDR2 are GTSNPN and SVGIG (reference sequence). Trimming cost V 0 bases and J 10 bases, with 10 bases left between them. The CDR3 protein is CAWSVGGQPQHF. CDR3 sequence (DNA): TGTGCCTGGAGTGTCGGGGGGCAACCCCAGCATTTT.

The J gene is TRBJ1-4, the V gene TRBV14; D gene ambiguous. The germline V gene encodes CDR1 SGHDN and CDR2 FVKESK. The CDR3 has 13 amino acids. V shed 4 bases and J shed 10 bases, with 13 bases lying between them. The CDR3 DNA is TGTGCCAGCAGCCCCGGGGTTACGGGAAAACTGTTTTTT. It yields the protein CASSPGVTGKLFF.

The chain has TRBV29-1 and TRBJ1-1, with D unclear. V lost 7 bases to trimming and J lost 5 bases, with 14 bases between them. The CDR3 sequence is 12 residues long. CDR1 is SQVTM, CDR2 ANQGSEA, per germline. The CDR3, as DNA: TGCAGCGCATCCACGGGTCAAACTGAAGCTTTCTTT. Translated: CSASTGQTEAFF.

The V gene is TRBV4-2, the J gene TRBJ2-1; 9 bases map to TRBD1. CDR1 and CDR2 (germline): LGHNA, YNFKEQ. The V segment lost 0 bases and the J segment 6 bases; nucleotides outside the gene matches: 9. The CDR3 length is 17 residues. The CDR3 DNA sequence: TGTGCCAGCAGCCAAGATGGACTTGACAGGGGGGTCAATGAGCAGTTCTTC. This gives the protein CASSQDGLDRGVNEQFF.

This clone appeared a few times. V is TRBV7-9 and J is TRBJ2-7; D is perhaps TRBD2 (7 bases). This CDR3 contains 16 residues. CDR1 and CDR2 (germline): SEHNR, FQNEAQ (reference sequence). The ends were cut back, 5 bases at V and 4 bases at J, with 21 bases in the middle. CDR3 DNA sequence: TGTGCCAGCAGCGGGACCCAGGGGAGCGGGGTATACGAGCAGTACTTC. Protein product: CASSGTQGSGVYEQYF. Based on the CDR3 plus reference TRBV7-9 and TRBJ2-7, the full variable domain is DTGVSQNPRHKITKRGQNVTFRCDPISEHNRLYWYRQTLGQGPEFLTYFQNEAQLEKSRLLSDRFSAERPKGSFSTLEIQRTEQGDSAMYLCASSGTQGSGVYEQYFGPGTRLTVT.

The chain uses TRBV30 and TRBJ1-1, with TRBD1 matching 9 bases. V trimming: 2 bases; J trimming: 6 bases; junction bases outside the gene matches: 4. The germline V gene has CDR1 GTSNPN and CDR2 SVGIG (reference sequence). The CDR3 covers 13 residues. The CDR3 coding sequence is TGTGCCTGGAGTCAACAGGGGGCCTCTGAAGCTTTCTTT. It codes for CAWSQQGASEAFF.

The chain recombines TRBV19 with TRBJ1-1; 9 bases agree with TRBD1. Germline V CDR1 and CDR2: LNHDA, SQIVND (reference sequence). V shed 7 bases and J 1 base; nucleotides not matched to a gene: 7. There are 15 residues in the CDR3. The CDR3 reads CASKLPGQGNTEAFF. CDR3 DNA sequence: TGTGCCAGTAAGCTCCCGGGACAGGGGAACACTGAAGCTTTCTTT.

This clone was found a few times. V is TRBV27 and J is TRBJ1-5, with TRBD1 as a possible D gene (6 bases). Looked up from germline, CDR1 is MNHEY and CDR2 is SMNVEV (reference sequence). This CDR3 contains 13 residues. Trimming took 2 bases from V and 5 from J, leaving 7 bases between them. For the CDR3, the DNA is TGTGCCAGCAGTTTAACAGGGCATCAGCCCCAGCATTTT. It is translated as CASSLTGHQPQHF.

The chain uses TRBV11-2 and TRBJ1-5; no definite D call. With 2 bases removed from V and 7 bases from J, the gap between germline ends came to 9 bases. Per germline, CDR1 SGHAT and CDR2 FQNNGV. CDR3 length equals 13 residues. CDR3 in amino acids: CASSLSLTQPQHF. The CDR3 bases are TGTGCCAGCAGCTTAAGCTTAACCCAGCCCCAGCATTTT.

As regards this clone: The same CDR3 arises from other DNA sequences in this sample as well. The chain has TRBV5-1 and TRBJ2-2; D possibly corresponds to TRBD2 (5 bases). Looked up from germline, CDR1 is SGHRS and CDR2 is YFSETQ. The CDR3 extends over 14 amino acids. With 3 bases removed from V and 2 bases from J, the gap between germline ends came to 8 bases. In nucleotides, the CDR3 is TGCGCCAGCAGCTCTGGACTTAACACCGGGGAGCTGTTTTTT. Translating it yields CASSSGLNTGELFF.

In this sample, this clone turned up once. The rearrangement joins TRBV27 to TRBJ2-3; possible D gene TRBD1, 6 bases. Germline V lookup: CDR1 MNHEY, CDR2 SMNVEV (reference sequence). The V end was cut by 0 bases, the J end by 1 base, with 8 bases between. The CDR3 sequence is 15 residues long. CDR3 sequence reads: CASSLSGAGTDTQYF. The CDR3 nucleotides read TGTGCCAGCAGTTTATCGGGGGCTGGCACAGATACGCAGTATTTT.

This chain joins TRBV6-2 or TRBV6-3 and TRBJ2-3, with D tentatively TRBD2 (5 bases). Trimming stripped 1 base from V and 5 bases from J, with 13 bases between. Germline CDR1 reads MNHEY; CDR2 reads SVGEGT. There are 15 residues in the CDR3. CDR3 amino acids: CASSYLGGRQDTQYF. The CDR3 bases are TGTGCCAGCAGTTACTTGGGCGGGCGGCAAGATACGCAGTATTTT.